This TCR beta chain was found in a study of tumor and adjacent non-tumor tissue in lung cancer. Study summary: Histology: 12 adenocarcinoma, a couple of squamous cell carcinoma, 1 small cell lung cancer. Overall study results and limits: Significantly higher TCR diversity was found in tumor than normal lung. Patients with more diverse tumor TCRs had worse survival.

The CDR3 length is 16 residues. Germline lookup yields CDR1 SGHRS and CDR2 YFSETQ. This sample's RNA came from whole unsorted tissue. Chemotherapy-naive patients with new lung cancer underwent thoracic surgery in China, August–late 2014. The library came from three nested PCR rounds adapted from ARM-PCR protocols. TCRdb recomputed calls from the multiplex PCR reads with MiXCR, one row per CDR3 protein. The repertoire holds 65,000 to 95,000 distinct CDR3 sequences, with roughly 75% as singletons. This clonotype was recorded only once. Its target is not known. This sequence joins TRBV5-1 and TRBJ2-3, with a tentative D call TRBD1 (5 bases). The J call may be incorrect, as the DNA end agrees better with TRBJ1-5. The specimen was lung tumor tissue. This TCR was recovered from a woman in her 70s with non-small cell lung cancer. The CDR3 DNA follows: TGCGCCAGCAGCTCTCTTCCTAGCGTGTCGACAGATACGCAGCATTTT. This codes for CASSSLPSVSTDTQHF.